This entry describes one T cell receptor beta chain. The data were obtained in a study of CD8+ T cells in alopecia areata. Study-level information: Tofacitinib dosing lasted 6 to 18 months, which was then followed by 6 months off drug.

Documented treatment: oral pan-JAK inhibitor, 5-10 mg twice daily. The CDR3 loop spans 13 amino acids. V gave up 0 bases and J gave up 9 bases; unmatched junction bases: 5. The germline gives CDR1 GTSNPN, CDR2 SVGIG (reference sequence). The sequencing template was cDNA reverse transcribed from extracted RNA. The repertoire was sequenced with immunoSEQ multiplex PCR; TCRdb's copy has only in-frame clones and lacks some. This table holds approximately 160,000 clones, approximately 62% found once. V gene TRBV30 combines with J gene TRBJ2-1; TRBD1 aligns across 7 bases. The input for sequencing was CD4+ T cells sorted from blood, taken at week 24, from a patient treated with tofacitinib. The TCR sequence derives from a human donor with alopecia areata. Here the CDR3 reads CAWSVQGPVEQFF. The CDR3 nucleotides read TGTGCCTGGAGTGTACAGGGGCCTGTTGAGCAGTTCTTC.